The 5 T cell receptor beta chains below come from one sample, sequenced in a study of PD-1 blockade in mismatch repair-deficient tumors. The table came from immunoSEQ multiplex PCR; TCRdb's copy has only in-frame clones and leaves some out. The sample lists some 120,000 clones, around 86% occurring once. Sample: peripheral blood, taken 44 weeks after starting pembrolizumab. The receptors shown here come from an adult with mismatch repair-deficient cancer.

CDR3 sequence (DNA): TGTGCCAGCAAAACCTACGAGCAGTACTTC. Residues: CASKTYEQYF. V and J are TRBV11-3 and TRBJ2-7, with no clear D. V was trimmed by 7 bases and J by 2 bases, leaving 3 bases between them. The CDR3 consists of 10 residues. Germline V gene sequence: CDR1 SGHNT, CDR2 YENEEA.

In this sample, this clone turned up a few times. The V call is TRBV5-1, the J call TRBJ2-7; the D gene is possibly TRBD2 (6 bases). CDR3 length equals 13 residues. CDR1 and CDR2 (germline): SGHRS, YFSETQ. V dropped 4 bases and J dropped 4 bases, with 12 bases sitting between them. CDR3: CASSPFGGYEQYF. The CDR3 bases are TGCGCCAGCAGCCCCTTCGGAGGGTACGAGCAGTACTTC. The full variable domain, completed using reference TRBV5-1 and TRBJ2-7, is KAGVTQTPRYLIKTRGQQVTLSCSPISGHRSVSWYQQTPGQGLQFLFEYFSETQRNKGNFPGRFSGRQFSNSRSEMNVSTLELGDSALYLCASSPFGGYEQYFGPGTRLTVT.

The gene calls are TRBV6-1 and TRBJ1-5; tentative D call: TRBD1 (5 bases). V was pared by 2 bases and J by 7 bases, with 9 bases between. Germline V gives CDR1 MNHNS, CDR2 SASEGT. This CDR3 is 13 amino acids long. The chain's CDR3 is CASSEHWGQPQHF. CDR3 coding DNA: TGTGCCAGCAGTGAACATTGGGGCCAGCCCCAGCATTTT.

The chain carries TRBV28 and TRBJ1-2; the match to TRBD1 covers 8 bases. With 6 bases clipped from V and 4 bases from J, the junction kept 7 bases outside the gene matches. This CDR3 is built from 14 residues. Germline assignment: CDR1 MDHEN and CDR2 SYDVKM. CDR3 sequence reads: CASRGRQGIYGYTF. The CDR3 DNA is TGTGCCAGCAGGGGAAGACAGGGGATCTATGGCTACACCTTC.

The chain is built from TRBV11-2 and TRBJ2-1; D is possibly TRBD1 (5 bases). CDR1 SGHAT and CDR2 FQNNGV come from the germline V gene. The ends were cut back, 0 bases at V and 3 bases at J, with 18 bases in the middle. This CDR3 comprises 18 residues. This chain's CDR3 is CASSLDLDGDRYYNEQFF. The CDR3 bases are TGTGCCAGCAGCTTAGATCTTGATGGAGACAGATACTACAATGAGCAGTTCTTC. The variable domain in full, completed from reference TRBV11-2 and TRBJ2-1, reads EAGVAQSPRYKIIEKRQSVAFWCNPISGHATLYWYQQILGQGPKLLIQFQNNGVVDDSQLPKDRFSAERLKGVDSTLKIQPAKLEDSAVYLCASSLDLDGDRYYNEQFFGPGTRLTVL.